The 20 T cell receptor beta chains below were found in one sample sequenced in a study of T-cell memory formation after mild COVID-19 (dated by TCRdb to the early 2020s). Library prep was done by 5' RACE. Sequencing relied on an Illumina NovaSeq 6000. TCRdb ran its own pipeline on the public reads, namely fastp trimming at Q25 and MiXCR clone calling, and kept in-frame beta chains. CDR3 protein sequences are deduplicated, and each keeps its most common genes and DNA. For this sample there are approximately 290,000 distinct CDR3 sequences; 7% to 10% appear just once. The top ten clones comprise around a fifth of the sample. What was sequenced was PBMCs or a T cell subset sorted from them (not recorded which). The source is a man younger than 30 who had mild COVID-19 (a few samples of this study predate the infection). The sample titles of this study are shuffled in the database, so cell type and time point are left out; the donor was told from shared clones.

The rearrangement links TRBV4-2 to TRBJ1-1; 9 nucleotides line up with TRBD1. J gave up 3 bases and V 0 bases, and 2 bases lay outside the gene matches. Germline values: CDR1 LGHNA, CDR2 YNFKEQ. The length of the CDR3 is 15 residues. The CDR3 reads CASSQDGQGHTEAFF. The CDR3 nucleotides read TGTGCCAGCAGCCAAGATGGACAGGGGCACACTGAAGCTTTCTTT.

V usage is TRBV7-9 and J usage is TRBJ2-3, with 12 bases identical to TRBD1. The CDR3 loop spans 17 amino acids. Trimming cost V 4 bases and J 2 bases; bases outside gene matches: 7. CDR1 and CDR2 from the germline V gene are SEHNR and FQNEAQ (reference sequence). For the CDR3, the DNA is TGTGCCAGCAGCTCAGGGACAGGGGGCGTATACACAGATACGCAGTATTTT. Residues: CASSSGTGGVYTDTQYF.

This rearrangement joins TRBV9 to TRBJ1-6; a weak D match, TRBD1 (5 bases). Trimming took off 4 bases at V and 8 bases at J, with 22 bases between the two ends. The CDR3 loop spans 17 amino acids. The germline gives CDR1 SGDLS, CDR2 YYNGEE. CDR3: CASSPRSEGRVDSPLHF. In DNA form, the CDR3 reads TGTGCCAGCAGCCCCCGATCGGAGGGGAGAGTAGATTCACCCCTCCACTTT.

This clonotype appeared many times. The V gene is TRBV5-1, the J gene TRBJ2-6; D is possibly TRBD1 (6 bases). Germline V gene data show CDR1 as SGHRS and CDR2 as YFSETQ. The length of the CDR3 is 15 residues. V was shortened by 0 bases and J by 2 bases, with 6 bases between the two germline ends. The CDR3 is CASSLAGAGANVLTF. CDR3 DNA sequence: TGCGCCAGCAGCTTGGCAGGGGCTGGGGCCAACGTCCTGACTTTC.

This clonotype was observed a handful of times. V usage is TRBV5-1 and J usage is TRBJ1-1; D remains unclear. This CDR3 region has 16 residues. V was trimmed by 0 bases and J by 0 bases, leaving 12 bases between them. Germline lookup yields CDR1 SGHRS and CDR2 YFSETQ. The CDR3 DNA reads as TGCGCCAGCAGCTTGGGGACGGTCCCCATGAACACTGAAGCTTTCTTT. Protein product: CASSLGTVPMNTEAFF.

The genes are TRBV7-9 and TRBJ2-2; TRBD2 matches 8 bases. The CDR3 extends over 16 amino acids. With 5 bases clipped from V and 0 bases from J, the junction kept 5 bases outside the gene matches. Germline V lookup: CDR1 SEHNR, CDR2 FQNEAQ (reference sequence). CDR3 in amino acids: CASSLPGLANTGELFF. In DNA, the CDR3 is TGTGCCAGCAGCCTACCGGGACTAGCGAACACCGGGGAGCTGTTTTTT.

This chain's CDR3 is CATSRPGGGKGTQYF. The CDR3 nucleotides are TGTGCCACCAGCAGACCCGGGGGGGGGAAGGGTACGCAGTATTTT. This sequence joins TRBV15 and TRBJ2-3; TRBD2 matches 8 bases. Germline CDR1 is LNHNV and CDR2 is YYDKDF (reference sequence). V dropped 2 bases and J dropped 8; count of bases not matched to a gene: 9. The CDR3 length is 15 residues.

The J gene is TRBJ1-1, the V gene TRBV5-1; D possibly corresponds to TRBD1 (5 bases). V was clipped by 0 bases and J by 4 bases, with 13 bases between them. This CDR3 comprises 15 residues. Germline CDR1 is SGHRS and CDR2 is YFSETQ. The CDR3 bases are TGCGCCAGCAGCTTGGGACAGCTCGGTGGCACTGAAGCTTTCTTT. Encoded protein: CASSLGQLGGTEAFF.

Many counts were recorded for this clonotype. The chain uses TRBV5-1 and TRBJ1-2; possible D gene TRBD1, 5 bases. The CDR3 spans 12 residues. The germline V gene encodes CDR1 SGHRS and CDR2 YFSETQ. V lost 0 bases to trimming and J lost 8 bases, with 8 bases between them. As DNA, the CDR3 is TGCGCCAGCAGCTTGGAGGGGCTCGGCTACACCTTC. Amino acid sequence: CASSLEGLGYTF.

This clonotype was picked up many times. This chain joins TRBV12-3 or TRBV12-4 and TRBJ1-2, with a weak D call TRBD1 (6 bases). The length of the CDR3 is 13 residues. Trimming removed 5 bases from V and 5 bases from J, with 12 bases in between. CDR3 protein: CASSQGRGYGYTF. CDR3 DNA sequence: TGTGCCAGCAGTCAGGGGAGGGGGTATGGCTACACCTTC.

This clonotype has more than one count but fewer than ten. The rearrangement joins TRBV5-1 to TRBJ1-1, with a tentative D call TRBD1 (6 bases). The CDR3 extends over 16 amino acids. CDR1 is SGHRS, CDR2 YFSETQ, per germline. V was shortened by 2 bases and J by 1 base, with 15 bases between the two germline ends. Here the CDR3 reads CASSFGAGAGNTEAFF. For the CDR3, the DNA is TGCGCCAGCAGCTTCGGGGCAGGGGCTGGGAACACTGAAGCTTTCTTT.

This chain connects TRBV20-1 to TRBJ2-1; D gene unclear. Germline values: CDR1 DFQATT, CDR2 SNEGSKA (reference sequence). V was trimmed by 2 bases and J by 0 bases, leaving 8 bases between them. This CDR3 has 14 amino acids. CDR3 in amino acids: CSARSGVSYNEQFF. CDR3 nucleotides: TGCAGTGCTAGATCTGGGGTCTCCTACAATGAGCAGTTCTTC.

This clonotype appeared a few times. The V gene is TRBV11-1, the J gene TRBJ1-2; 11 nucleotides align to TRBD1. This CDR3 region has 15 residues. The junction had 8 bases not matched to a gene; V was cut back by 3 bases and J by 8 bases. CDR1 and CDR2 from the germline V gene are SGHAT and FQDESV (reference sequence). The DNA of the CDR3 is TGTGCCAGCAGCTTCGACAGGACAGGGGGCGAAGGCTACACCTTC. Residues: CASSFDRTGGEGYTF.

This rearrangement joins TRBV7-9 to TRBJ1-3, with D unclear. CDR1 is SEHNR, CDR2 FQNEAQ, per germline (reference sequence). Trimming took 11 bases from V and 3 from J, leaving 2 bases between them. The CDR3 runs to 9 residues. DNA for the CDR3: TGTGCCGTTGGAAACACCATATATTTT. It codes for CAVGNTIYF.

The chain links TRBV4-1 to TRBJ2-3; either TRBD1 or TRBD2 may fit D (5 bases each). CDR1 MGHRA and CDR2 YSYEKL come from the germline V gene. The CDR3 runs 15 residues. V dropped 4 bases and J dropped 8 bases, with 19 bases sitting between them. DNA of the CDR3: TGCGCCAGCAGCCTTGCAAGAGGGGAAGTAGCTACGCAGTATTTT. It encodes CASSLARGEVATQYF.

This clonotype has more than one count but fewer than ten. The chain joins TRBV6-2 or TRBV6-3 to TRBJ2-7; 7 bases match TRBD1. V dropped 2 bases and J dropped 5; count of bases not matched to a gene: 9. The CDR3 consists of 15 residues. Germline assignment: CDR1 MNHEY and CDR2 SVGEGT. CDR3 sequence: CASSYPLTGTDEQYF. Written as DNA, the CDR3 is TGTGCCAGCAGTTACCCCTTGACAGGGACCGACGAGCAGTACTTC.

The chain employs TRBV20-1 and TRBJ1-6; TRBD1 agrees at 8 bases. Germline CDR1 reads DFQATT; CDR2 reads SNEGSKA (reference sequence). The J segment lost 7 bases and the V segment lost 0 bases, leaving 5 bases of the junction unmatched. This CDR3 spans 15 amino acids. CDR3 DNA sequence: TGCAGTGCTAGAGATCCGAACAGGGGGAATTCACCCCTCCACTTT. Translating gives CSARDPNRGNSPLHF.

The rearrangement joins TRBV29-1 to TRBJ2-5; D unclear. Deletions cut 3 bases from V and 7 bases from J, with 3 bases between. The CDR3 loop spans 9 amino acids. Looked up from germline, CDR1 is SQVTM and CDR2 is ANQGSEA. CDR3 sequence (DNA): TGCAGCGTTGAGGGGACCCAGTACTTC. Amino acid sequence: CSVEGTQYF.

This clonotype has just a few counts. The CDR3 nucleotides are TGCAGTGCTCGTCCGGGGGCAGGGGGATCCTATAATTCACCCCTCCACTTT. This gives the protein CSARPGAGGSYNSPLHF. The chain recombines TRBV20-1 with TRBJ1-6; TRBD1 matches at 7 bases. The CDR3 length is 17 residues. Germline CDR1 is DFQATT and CDR2 is SNEGSKA (reference sequence). V dropped 5 bases and J dropped 1; count of bases not matched to a gene: 11.

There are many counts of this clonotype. The CDR3 DNA reads TGTGCCAGCAGTTACCTGGCGGGGCGGCATGAGCAGTTCTTC. It is translated as CASSYLAGRHEQFF. The gene calls are TRBV6-2 or TRBV6-3 and TRBJ2-1; D may be TRBD2 (6 bases). The V gene lost 2 bases and the J gene lost 8 bases, with 13 bases spanning the gap. The germline gives CDR1 MNHEY, CDR2 SVGEGT. CDR3 length: 14 residues.